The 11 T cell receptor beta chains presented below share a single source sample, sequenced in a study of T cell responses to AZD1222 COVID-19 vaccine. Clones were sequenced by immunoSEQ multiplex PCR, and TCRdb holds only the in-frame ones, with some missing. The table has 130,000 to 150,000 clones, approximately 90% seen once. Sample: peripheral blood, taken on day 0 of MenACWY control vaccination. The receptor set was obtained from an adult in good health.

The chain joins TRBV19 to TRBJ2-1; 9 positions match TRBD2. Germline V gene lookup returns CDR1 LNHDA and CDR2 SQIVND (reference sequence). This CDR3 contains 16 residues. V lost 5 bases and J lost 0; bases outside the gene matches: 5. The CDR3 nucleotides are TGTGCCAGTAGTGGAACTAGCGGGCTCTCCTACAATGAGCAGTTCTTC. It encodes CASSGTSGLSYNEQFF.

In DNA form, the CDR3 reads TGTGCCACCAGTGAGGACGGGAGGACCACAGATACGCAGTATTTT. It encodes CATSEDGRTTDTQYF. The V call is TRBV15, the J call TRBJ2-3, with 7 bases matching TRBD2. The CDR3 covers 15 residues. V dropped 6 bases and J dropped 2; count of bases not matched to a gene: 8. From germline, CDR1 is LNHNV and CDR2 YYDKDF (reference sequence). The complete variable domain, with remaining parts taken from reference TRBV15 and TRBJ2-3, reads DAMVIQNPRYQVTQFGKPVTLSCSQTLNHNVMYWYQQKSSQAPKLLFHYYDKDFNNEADTPDNFQSRRPNTSFCFLDIRSPGLGDTAMYLCATSEDGRTTDTQYFGPGTRLTVL.

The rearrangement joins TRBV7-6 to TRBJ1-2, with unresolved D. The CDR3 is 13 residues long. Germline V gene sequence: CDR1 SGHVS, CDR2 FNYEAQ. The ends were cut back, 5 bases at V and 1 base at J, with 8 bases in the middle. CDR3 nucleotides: TGTGCCAGCAGCCGTGATCTTAACTATGGCTACACCTTC. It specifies CASSRDLNYGYTF.

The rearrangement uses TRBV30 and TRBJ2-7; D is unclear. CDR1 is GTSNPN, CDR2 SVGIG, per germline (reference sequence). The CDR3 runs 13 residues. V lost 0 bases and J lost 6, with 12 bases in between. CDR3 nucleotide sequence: TGTGCCTGGAGTGTCAGTGTATCCGGCGAGCAGTACTTC. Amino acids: CAWSVSVSGEQYF.

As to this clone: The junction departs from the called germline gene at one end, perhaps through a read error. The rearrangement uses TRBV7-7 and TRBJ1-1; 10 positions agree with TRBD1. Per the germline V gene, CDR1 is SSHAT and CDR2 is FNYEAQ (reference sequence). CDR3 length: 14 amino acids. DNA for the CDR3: TGTGCTAGCAGCTTGGGACAGGGGCCCCCTGAAGCTTTCTTT. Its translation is CASSLGQGPPEAFF. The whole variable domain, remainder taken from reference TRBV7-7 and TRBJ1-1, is GAGVSQSPRYKVTKRGQDVTLRCDPISSHATLYWYQQALGQGPEFLTYFNYEAQPDKSGLPSDRFSAERPEGSISTLTIQRTEQRDSAMYRCASSLGQGPPEAFFGQGTRLTVV.

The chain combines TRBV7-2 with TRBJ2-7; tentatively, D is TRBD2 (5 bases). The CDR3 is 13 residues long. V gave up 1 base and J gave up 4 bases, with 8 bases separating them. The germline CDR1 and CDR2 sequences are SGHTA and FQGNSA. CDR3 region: CASSLGRGYEQYF. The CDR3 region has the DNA TGTGCCAGCAGCTTAGGTCGGGGTTACGAGCAGTACTTC.

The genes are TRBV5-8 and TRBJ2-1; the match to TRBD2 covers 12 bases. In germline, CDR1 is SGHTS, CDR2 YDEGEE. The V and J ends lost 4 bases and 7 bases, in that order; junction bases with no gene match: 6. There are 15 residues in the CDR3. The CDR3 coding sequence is TGTGCCAGCAGCCATAGGACTAGCGGGGTGAATGAGCAGTTCTTC. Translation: CASSHRTSGVNEQFF.

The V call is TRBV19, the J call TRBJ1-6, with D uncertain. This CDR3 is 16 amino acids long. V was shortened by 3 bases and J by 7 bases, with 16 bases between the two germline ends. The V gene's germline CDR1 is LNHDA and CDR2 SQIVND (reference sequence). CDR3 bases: TGTGCCAGTAGTATTGGAGGAAACCCGGGAAATTCACCCCTCCACTTT. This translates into CASSIGGNPGNSPLHF.

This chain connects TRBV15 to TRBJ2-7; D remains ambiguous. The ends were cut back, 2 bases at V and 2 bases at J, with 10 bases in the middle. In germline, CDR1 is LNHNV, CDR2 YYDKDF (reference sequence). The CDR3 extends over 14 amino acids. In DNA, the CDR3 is TGTGCCACCAGCAGACCCCGTCGCCCCTACGAGCAGTACTTC. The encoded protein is CATSRPRRPYEQYF.

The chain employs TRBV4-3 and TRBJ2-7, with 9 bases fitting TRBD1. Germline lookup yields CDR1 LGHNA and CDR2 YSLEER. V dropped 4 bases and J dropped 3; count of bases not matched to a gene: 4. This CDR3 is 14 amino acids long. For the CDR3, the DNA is TGCGCCAGCAGCCTGGGACAGGGACGCTACGAGCAGTACTTC. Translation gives CASSLGQGRYEQYF.

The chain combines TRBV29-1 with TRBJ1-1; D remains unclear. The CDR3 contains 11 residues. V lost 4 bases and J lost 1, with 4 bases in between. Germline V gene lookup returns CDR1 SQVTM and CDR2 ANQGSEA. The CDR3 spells CSVGTNTEAFF. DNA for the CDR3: TGCAGCGTTGGAACGAACACTGAAGCTTTCTTT.